The entry below gives a single T cell receptor (beta chain) sequence along with its context. What it recognizes is unknown. The source of the sample is a study of cytomegalovirus exposure and HLA in healthy donors. Amplification used 60 Vbeta primers and 13 Jbeta primers. Clones were read by immunoSEQ multiplex PCR, and TCRdb kept only the in-frame ones, dropping some. The sample lists some 140,000 clones; roughly 80% were seen once. Study-wide points: Specific recognition of CMV antigens was confirmed in vitro for three chains (all CMV-associated).

The sample comprised PBMCs. The sequence derives from a man between 18 and 29 years old in good health and CMV-seronegative.

The CDR3 DNA reads as TGTGCCAGCAGAGGGACAGGGAGACAAGGCGAGCAGTACTTC. Its protein is CASRGTGRQGEQYF. J is TRBJ2-5 and V is TRBV2, with 9 bases that match TRBD1. The DNA end lines up better with TRBJ2-7; the J call may be wrong. The CDR3 is 14 residues long. CDR1 and CDR2 from the germline V gene are SNHLY and FYNNEI.